The 8 T cell receptor beta chains below were found in one sample sequenced in a study of cytomegalovirus exposure and HLA in healthy donors. Data came from immunoSEQ multiplex PCR; TCRdb stores just in-frame clones and leaves some out. Of under 250,000 clones listed, about 93% were seen once; the top ten hold more than 1%. Material for sequencing was PBMCs. The source is a young woman in good health and CMV-seronegative.

V gene TRBV30 combines with J gene TRBJ1-5, with D maybe TRBD1 (5 bases). CDR3 length equals 13 residues. Germline assignment: CDR1 GTSNPN and CDR2 SVGIG (reference sequence). V was clipped by 3 bases and J by 7 bases, with 13 bases between them. CDR3 in amino acids: CAWSHRSRQPQHF. In nucleotides, the CDR3 is TGTGCCTGGAGCCACAGGTCGCGGCAGCCCCAGCATTTT.

The J gene is TRBJ2-3, the V gene TRBV19; D unclear. Per the germline V gene, CDR1 is LNHDA and CDR2 is SQIVND (reference sequence). Deletions cut 3 bases from V and 1 base from J, with 11 bases between. The CDR3 is 15 amino acids. The CDR3 DNA follows: TGTGCCAGTAGTATTATCGTCCGGGGCACAGATACGCAGTATTTT. Translating it yields CASSIIVRGTDTQYF.

The chain combines TRBV18 with TRBJ1-3, with D perhaps matching TRBD1 (6 bases). There are 16 residues in the CDR3. Germline loops: CDR1 KGHSH, CDR2 LQKENI. V was clipped by 3 bases and J by 0 bases, with 12 bases between them. The DNA of the CDR3 is TGTGCCAGCTCACCCATGACAGGCCACTCTGGAAACACCATATATTTT. Translating it yields CASSPMTGHSGNTIYF.

The chain recombines TRBV11-2 with TRBJ2-5; 12 nucleotides match TRBD1. Losses at the gene ends were 3 bases for V and 5 bases for J; bases not matched to a gene: 10. The CDR3 is 17 residues long. Germline V CDR1 and CDR2: SGHAT, FQNNGV. CDR3 DNA sequence: TGTGCCAGCAGCTTCAATCCGGGACAGGGGGCGTGGGAGACCCAGTACTTC. Residues: CASSFNPGQGAWETQYF.

V gene TRBV5-1 combines with J gene TRBJ1-3; no definite D call. The V end lost 4 bases, the J end lost 4 bases, and 15 bases lay between the germline ends. The CDR3 has 15 residues. Germline loops: CDR1 SGHRS, CDR2 YFSETQ. For the CDR3, the DNA is TGCGCCAGCAGCCCGGTGGGCCCTCCGGGAAACACCATATATTTT. Translating gives CASSPVGPPGNTIYF.

This chain connects TRBV5-1 to TRBJ2-7, with 9 nucleotides matching TRBD2. Germline-derived CDR1 and CDR2 are SGHRS and YFSETQ. With 0 bases clipped from V and 2 bases from J, the junction kept 12 bases outside the gene matches. The CDR3 covers 18 residues. CDR3 residues: CASSLDMDKREEPYEQYF. For the CDR3, the DNA is TGCGCCAGCAGCTTGGACATGGATAAGCGGGAGGAACCCTACGAGCAGTACTTC.

The chain combines TRBV5-4 with TRBJ2-2; 8 bases fit TRBD2. V gave up 0 bases and J gave up 9 bases; unmatched junction bases: 10. Germline V lookup: CDR1 SGHNT, CDR2 YYREEE (reference sequence). This CDR3 has 16 residues. Here the CDR3 DNA reads TGTGCCAGCAGCTTGGCGGGGGGGGCGAGCGCTCGGGAGCTGTTTTTT. This sequence encodes CASSLAGGASARELFF.

The chain carries TRBV6-5 and TRBJ2-7, with a weak D call TRBD1 (5 bases). Germline V gives CDR1 MNHEY, CDR2 SVGAGI. This CDR3 spans 15 amino acids. Trimming left V 5 bases short and J 4 bases short, with 18 bases between. CDR3 sequence (DNA): TGTGCCAGCAGTAATATTCAGGGAACGGTGTACGAGCAGTACTTC. The encoded protein is CASSNIQGTVYEQYF.